This TCR beta chain appears in the sequencing data of a study of molecular identifiers for immune sequencing clone quantification. Study context: Four of five splits of RNA from around 18,000 or 91,000 naive CD8 cells were sequenced in replicates. Study outcomes and limitations: Clones of above 20 RNA copies carried over 97% of effector molecules; in naive cells they carried under 1%.

As CD8+CD4-CCR7+CD45RA+ cells, naive CD8 T cells were sorted. Previously described methods and listed TCR primers were used for bulk TCR libraries. TCRdb recomputed calls from the PCR reads with MiXCR, one row per CDR3 protein. The data hold approximately 59,000 distinct CDR3 sequences, with about a fifth observed a single time. In this sample, this clonotype turned up many times. Its target is unknown. V lost 3 bases and J 0 bases, leaving 4 bases between the germline ends. This CDR3 spans 13 amino acids. The sequenced sample was naive CD8+ T cells from blood, with Jurkat cell RNA spiked in. The subset denotes: FACS-sorted CD8+CD4-CCR7+CD45RA+ naive T cells. The V and J genes are TRBV12-3 or TRBV12-4 and TRBJ2-3; D is unresolved. This TCR was sampled from a human donor in good health. Some libraries in this study had Jurkat cell RNA spiked in. The CDR3 DNA reads as TGTGCCAGCAGTTTCGACAGCACAGATACGCAGTATTTT. Its translation: CASSFDSTDTQYF.